This TCR beta chain emerged from a study of shared clonotypes between healthy human individuals. Whole-study results and caveats: Memory subsets generally showed lower estimated richness than naive subsets.

The authors split each subset's genomic DNA evenly across several immunoSEQ plates. Profiling relied on immunoSEQ multiplex PCR, and the TCRdb table lists in-frame clones only, not all of them. This table has under 1,100,000 clones, 75% to 85% appearing once. V lost 3 bases and J 1 base, leaving 9 bases between the germline ends. This CDR3 contains 14 residues. Per germline, CDR1 SEHNR and CDR2 FQNEAQ (reference sequence). Turning to this clone: The antigen is unknown. The sample holds other DNA sequences that translate to the same CDR3.

V gene TRBV7-9 combines with J gene TRBJ1-1; possibly TRBD1 for D (5 bases). This receptor was obtained from a man aged 18 to 35 in good health. Some clones in this sample may be carry-over from other donors' samples. The specimen was memory CD4+ T cells from PBMCs. Subset meaning: CD45RA-negative fraction. The CDR3 coding sequence is TGTGCCAGCAGCTTGACAGCGTCGAACACTGAAGCTTTCTTT. Translating gives CASSLTASNTEAFF.